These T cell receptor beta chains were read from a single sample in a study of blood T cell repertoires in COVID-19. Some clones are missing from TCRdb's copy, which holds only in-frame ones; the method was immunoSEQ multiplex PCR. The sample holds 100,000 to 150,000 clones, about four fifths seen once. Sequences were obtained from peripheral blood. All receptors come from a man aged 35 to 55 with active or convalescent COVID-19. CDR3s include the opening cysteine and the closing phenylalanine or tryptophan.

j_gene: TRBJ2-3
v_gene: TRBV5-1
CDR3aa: CASSSRTRGSSTDTQYF

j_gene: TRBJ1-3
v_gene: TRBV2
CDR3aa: CASTGGPGNTIYF

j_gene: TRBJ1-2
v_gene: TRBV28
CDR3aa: CASRSTTGLEGYTF

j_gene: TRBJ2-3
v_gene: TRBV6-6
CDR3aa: CASRETSGGPDTQYF

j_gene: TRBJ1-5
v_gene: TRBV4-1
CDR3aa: CASSQGQGSDQPQHF

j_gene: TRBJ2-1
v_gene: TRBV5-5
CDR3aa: CASSFSGGDYNEQFF

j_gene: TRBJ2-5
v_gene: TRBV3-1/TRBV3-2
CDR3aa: CASRRTSGGAVETQYF

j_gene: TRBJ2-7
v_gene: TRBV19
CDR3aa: CASSEPGQGTYEQYF

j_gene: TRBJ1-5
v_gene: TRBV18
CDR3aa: CASSPGQGVSNQPQHF

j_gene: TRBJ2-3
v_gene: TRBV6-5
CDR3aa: CASSYARGSNTQYF

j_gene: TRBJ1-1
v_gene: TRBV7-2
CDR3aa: CASSLGRRSEAFF

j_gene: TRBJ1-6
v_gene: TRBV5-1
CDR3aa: CASSLQGNNSPLHF

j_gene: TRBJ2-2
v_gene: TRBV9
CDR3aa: CASTETGYTGELFF

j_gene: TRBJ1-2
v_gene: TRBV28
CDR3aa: CASSLGGPGQGNGYTF

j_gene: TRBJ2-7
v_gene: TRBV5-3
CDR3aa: CARTPGGDYEQYF

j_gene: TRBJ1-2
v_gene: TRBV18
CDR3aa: CASSPAENGYTF

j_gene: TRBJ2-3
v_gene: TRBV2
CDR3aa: CASSEQRGGTDTQYF

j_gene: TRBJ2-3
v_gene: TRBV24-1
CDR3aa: CATGSSGGNTDTQYF

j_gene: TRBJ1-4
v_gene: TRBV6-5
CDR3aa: CASSLQSTNEKLFF

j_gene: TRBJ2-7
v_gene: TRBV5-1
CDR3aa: CASSQQPGQGGSYEQYF

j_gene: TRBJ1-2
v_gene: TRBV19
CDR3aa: CASSMQGGYGYTF

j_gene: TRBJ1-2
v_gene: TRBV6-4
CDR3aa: CASSESQGKGYTF